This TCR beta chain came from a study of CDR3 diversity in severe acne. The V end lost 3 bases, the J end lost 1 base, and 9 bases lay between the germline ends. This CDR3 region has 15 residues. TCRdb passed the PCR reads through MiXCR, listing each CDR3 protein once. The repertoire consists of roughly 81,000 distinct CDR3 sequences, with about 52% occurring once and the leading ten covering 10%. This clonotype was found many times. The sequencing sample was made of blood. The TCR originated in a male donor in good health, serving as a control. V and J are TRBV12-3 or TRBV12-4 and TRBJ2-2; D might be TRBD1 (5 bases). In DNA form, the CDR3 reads TGTGCCAGCAGTTTCCCCAGGGTGAACACCGGGGAGCTGTTTTTT. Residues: CASSFPRVNTGELFF.